The rows below give T cell receptor beta chains drawn from one sample of a study of blood T cell repertoires in COVID-19. The table came from immunoSEQ multiplex PCR; TCRdb's copy has only in-frame clones and leaves some out. This sample has roughly 180,000 clones, with roughly 80% found just once. Input material: PBMCs or T cells enriched from blood (not recorded which). The receptors were gathered from a woman aged 40-49 years with acute COVID-19. CDR3s include the opening cysteine and the closing phenylalanine or tryptophan. Fields, in order: J gene, D gene, clone size, V gene, CDR3 DNA, CDR3 protein. D genes are given only for firm matches. Only part of the rows carry a size: once, few, many, or a class if the clone is expanded.

j_gene: TRBJ1-3; d_gene: .; abundance: .; v_gene: TRBV10-3; CDR3nt: TGTGCCATCAGTGAAGGGACAAATCCCGGAAACACCATATATTTT; CDR3aa: CAISEGTNPGNTIYF
j_gene: TRBJ2-2; d_gene: .; abundance: .; v_gene: TRBV19; CDR3nt: TGTGCCAGTAGTATCGGAGGGATAGACACCGGGGAGCTGTTTTTT; CDR3aa: CASSIGGIDTGELFF
j_gene: TRBJ1-6; d_gene: .; abundance: few; v_gene: TRBV7-2; CDR3nt: TGTGCCAGCAGCATCCCGGACAGCCGCCCACAACTCTATAATTCACCCCTCCACTTT; CDR3aa: CASSIPDSRPQLYNSPLHF
j_gene: TRBJ2-1; d_gene: TRBD2; abundance: once; v_gene: TRBV11-1; CDR3nt: TGTGCCAGCAGCTCGGGACTAGCGGACTACAATGAGCAGTTCTTC; CDR3aa: CASSSGLADYNEQFF
j_gene: TRBJ2-2; d_gene: .; abundance: .; v_gene: TRBV7-6; CDR3nt: TGTGCCAGCAGCTTAGGAAACGGGAGAGCCGGGGAGCTGTTTTTT; CDR3aa: CASSLGNGRAGELFF
j_gene: TRBJ1-3; d_gene: TRBD1; abundance: .; v_gene: TRBV12-5; CDR3nt: TGTGCTAGTGGTCCCTCAGGGGGCTCTGGAAACACCATATATTTT; CDR3aa: CASGPSGGSGNTIYF
j_gene: TRBJ2-7; d_gene: .; abundance: .; v_gene: TRBV13; CDR3nt: TGTGCCAGCAGCTCGGCTGACGCGGGTTTCGAGCAGTACTTC; CDR3aa: CASSSADAGFEQYF
j_gene: TRBJ1-1; d_gene: TRBD1; abundance: .; v_gene: TRBV6-5; CDR3nt: TGTGCCAGCATTCGGACAGGGTCTTACACTGAAGCTTTCTTT; CDR3aa: CASIRTGSYTEAFF
j_gene: TRBJ2-3; d_gene: TRBD2; abundance: .; v_gene: TRBV28; CDR3nt: TGTGCCAGCAGTTTATCTCGGGGGGGCACAGATACGCAGTATTTT; CDR3aa: CASSLSRGGTDTQYF
j_gene: TRBJ2-3; d_gene: .; abundance: .; v_gene: TRBV25-1; CDR3nt: TGTGCCAGCAGTGAAACAGGCGGCAGCACAGATACGCAGTATTTT; CDR3aa: CASSETGGSTDTQYF
j_gene: TRBJ2-7; d_gene: TRBD2; abundance: .; v_gene: TRBV2; CDR3nt: TGTGCCAGCAGATTAGCGGGAGGGTCCTACGAGCAGTACTTC; CDR3aa: CASRLAGGSYEQYF
j_gene: TRBJ1-1; d_gene: .; abundance: .; v_gene: TRBV25-1; CDR3nt: TGTGCCAGCAGTTCTCGAGGACAGTCTGAAGCTTTCTTT; CDR3aa: CASSSRGQSEAFF
j_gene: TRBJ2-5; d_gene: .; abundance: .; v_gene: TRBV5-6; CDR3nt: TGTGCCAGCAGCTCACCGACAGGGAGGGAGACCCAGTACTTC; CDR3aa: CASSSPTGRETQYF
j_gene: TRBJ2-5; d_gene: .; abundance: .; v_gene: TRBV30; CDR3nt: TGTGCCTGGAGTGTACTGGGGCAGGGAAGAACGAAGACCCAGTACTTC; CDR3aa: CAWSVLGQGRTKTQYF
j_gene: TRBJ2-3; d_gene: .; abundance: .; v_gene: TRBV9; CDR3nt: TGTGCCAGCAGCGGTACGTTAGACACAGATACGCAGTATTTT; CDR3aa: CASSGTLDTDTQYF
j_gene: TRBJ2-1; d_gene: TRBD2; abundance: .; v_gene: TRBV19; CDR3nt: TGTGCCAGTAGTGACCGACTAGCGCCTCACAATGAGCAGTTCTTC; CDR3aa: CASSDRLAPHNEQFF
j_gene: TRBJ2-7; d_gene: TRBD2; abundance: .; v_gene: TRBV11-1; CDR3nt: TGTGCCAGCAGCCCCTGGACTAGCGGGAGCGAGCAGTACTTC; CDR3aa: CASSPWTSGSEQYF
j_gene: TRBJ2-7; d_gene: TRBD1; abundance: .; v_gene: TRBV2; CDR3nt: TGTGCCAGCTCTCCCGGGACAGGGGGACTTTATGCCTACGAGCAGTACTTC; CDR3aa: CASSPGTGGLYAYEQYF
j_gene: TRBJ2-1; d_gene: .; abundance: .; v_gene: TRBV7-2; CDR3nt: TGTGCCAGCAGCTTAAAACTCAATGAGCAGTTCTTC; CDR3aa: CASSLKLNEQFF
j_gene: TRBJ2-1; d_gene: .; abundance: .; v_gene: TRBV4-1; CDR3nt: TGCGCCAGCAGCCAACTCCGAGGAGCTCGGAATGAGCAGTTCTTC; CDR3aa: CASSQLRGARNEQFF
j_gene: TRBJ2-1; d_gene: TRBD2; abundance: .; v_gene: TRBV7-8; CDR3nt: TGTGCCAGCAGCTTAACTAGCGGGAGTAATGAGCAGTTCTTC; CDR3aa: CASSLTSGSNEQFF
j_gene: TRBJ1-2; d_gene: .; abundance: .; v_gene: TRBV5-6; CDR3nt: TGTGCCAGCAGCTCGACCCGGGGAGACCGGGGTGGCTACACCTTC; CDR3aa: CASSSTRGDRGGYTF
j_gene: TRBJ2-1; d_gene: TRBD2; abundance: .; v_gene: TRBV7-3; CDR3nt: TGTGCCAGCTCGACTAGCGGGAGTGCGAGTGAGCAGTTCTTC; CDR3aa: CASSTSGSASEQFF
j_gene: TRBJ2-1; d_gene: TRBD2; abundance: .; v_gene: TRBV15; CDR3nt: TGTGCCACCAGCAGAGAACTAGCGGGATTGGATGAGCAGTTCTTC; CDR3aa: CATSRELAGLDEQFF
j_gene: TRBJ1-1; d_gene: .; abundance: .; v_gene: TRBV11-2; CDR3nt: TGTGCCAGCAGCTTAGTTTCCGGCACTGAAGCTTTCTTT; CDR3aa: CASSLVSGTEAFF
j_gene: TRBJ2-6; d_gene: TRBD1; abundance: few; v_gene: TRBV18; CDR3nt: TGTGCCAGCTCACCTTCGGACAGGGGAAGCTCTGGGGCCAACGTCCTGACTTTC; CDR3aa: CASSPSDRGSSGANVLTF
j_gene: TRBJ2-7; d_gene: TRBD2; abundance: .; v_gene: TRBV5-6; CDR3nt: TGTGCCAGCAGCTACGGGACTAGCGGGAGGGCCTACGAGCAGTACTTC; CDR3aa: CASSYGTSGRAYEQYF
j_gene: TRBJ2-7; d_gene: .; abundance: few; v_gene: TRBV18; CDR3nt: TGTGCCAGCTCCGGGGGTAGCGGACCGCTCGAGCAGTACTTC; CDR3aa: CASSGGSGPLEQYF
j_gene: TRBJ1-2; d_gene: TRBD1; abundance: .; v_gene: TRBV5-8; CDR3nt: TGTGCCAGCAGCTCGGACAGGGGAGGCTATGGCTACACCTTC; CDR3aa: CASSSDRGGYGYTF
j_gene: TRBJ1-4; d_gene: .; abundance: .; v_gene: TRBV25-1; CDR3nt: TGTGCCAGCAGTGACAGGGGCGTGGGTGAAAAACTGTTTTTT; CDR3aa: CASSDRGVGEKLFF
j_gene: TRBJ1-6; d_gene: TRBD1; abundance: few; v_gene: TRBV6-1; CDR3nt: TGTGCCAGCAGTGAAATATCCGGGACAGGTGGTTCACCCCTCCACTTT; CDR3aa: CASSEISGTGGSPLHF
j_gene: TRBJ2-7; d_gene: TRBD2; abundance: .; v_gene: TRBV6-5; CDR3nt: TGTGCCAGCAGTACGGCTAGCGGGAACCAATACGAGCAGTACTTC; CDR3aa: CASSTASGNQYEQYF
j_gene: TRBJ2-2; d_gene: TRBD2; abundance: .; v_gene: TRBV4-2; CDR3nt: TGTGCCAGCAGCCGAGCACTGGGTAGCGGGAGGCCCACCGGGGAGCTGTTTTTT; CDR3aa: CASSRALGSGRPTGELFF
j_gene: TRBJ2-3; d_gene: TRBD2; abundance: .; v_gene: TRBV18; CDR3nt: TGTGCCAGCTCACCAGGACTAGCCGGAGATTTTGATACGCAGTATTTT; CDR3aa: CASSPGLAGDFDTQYF
j_gene: TRBJ2-4; d_gene: .; abundance: .; v_gene: TRBV18; CDR3nt: TGTGCCAGCTCACCACAAGGGGCCGCCAAAAACATTCAGTACTTC; CDR3aa: CASSPQGAAKNIQYF
j_gene: TRBJ2-3; d_gene: TRBD2; abundance: few; v_gene: TRBV7-9; CDR3nt: TGTGCCAGCAGCTTCGAACTAGCGGGTCCCGAACCCCAGTATTTT; CDR3aa: CASSFELAGPEPQYF
j_gene: TRBJ2-1; d_gene: TRBD1; abundance: .; v_gene: TRBV3-1/TRBV3-2; CDR3nt: TGTGCCAGCAGCCTAGGACAGGGGCGAAATGAGCAGTTCTTC; CDR3aa: CASSLGQGRNEQFF
j_gene: TRBJ1-1; d_gene: .; abundance: .; v_gene: TRBV11-3; CDR3nt: TGTGCCAGCAGCTTGGCAGGGGAGAACACTGAAGCTTTCTTT; CDR3aa: CASSLAGENTEAFF
j_gene: TRBJ2-2; d_gene: TRBD2; abundance: once; v_gene: TRBV5-1; CDR3nt: TGCGCCAGCAGCTTCACTAGCGGGGACACCGGGGAGCTGTTTTTT; CDR3aa: CASSFTSGDTGELFF
j_gene: TRBJ1-6; d_gene: .; abundance: .; v_gene: TRBV3-1/TRBV3-2; CDR3nt: TGTGCCAGCAGCCCCCGGACAAGATCACCCCTCCACTTT; CDR3aa: CASSPRTRSPLHF
j_gene: TRBJ2-7; d_gene: TRBD2; abundance: .; v_gene: TRBV6-1; CDR3nt: TGTGCCAGCAGTGAAGCAACGCTAGCGGGAGTAGGCGAGCAGTACTTC; CDR3aa: CASSEATLAGVGEQYF